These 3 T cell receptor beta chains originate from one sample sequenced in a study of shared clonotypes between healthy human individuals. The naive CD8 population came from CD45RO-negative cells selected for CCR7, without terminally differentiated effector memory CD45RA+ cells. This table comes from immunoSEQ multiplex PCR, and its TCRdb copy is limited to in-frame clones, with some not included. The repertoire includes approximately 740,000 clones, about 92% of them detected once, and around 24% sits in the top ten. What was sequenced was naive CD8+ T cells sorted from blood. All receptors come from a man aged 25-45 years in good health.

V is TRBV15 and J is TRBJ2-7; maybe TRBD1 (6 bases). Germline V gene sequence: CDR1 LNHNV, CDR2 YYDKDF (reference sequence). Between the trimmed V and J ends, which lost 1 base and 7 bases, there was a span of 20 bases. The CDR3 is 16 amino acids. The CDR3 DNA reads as TGTGCCACCAGCAGAGGGGGACACCATCAATCGTTGGAGCAGTACTTC. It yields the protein CATSRGGHHQSLEQYF.

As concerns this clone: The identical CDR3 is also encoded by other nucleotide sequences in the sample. CDR3 DNA sequence: TGCGCCAGCAGCTTAACAGGGGGTGGCACAGATACGCAGTATTTT. Protein product: CASSLTGGGTDTQYF. The chain links TRBV5-1 to TRBJ2-3, with 8 bases that match TRBD1. The ends lost 2 bases at V and 1 base at J; junction bases unmatched: 3. The CDR3 is 15 residues long. Germline CDR1 SGHRS, CDR2 YFSETQ.

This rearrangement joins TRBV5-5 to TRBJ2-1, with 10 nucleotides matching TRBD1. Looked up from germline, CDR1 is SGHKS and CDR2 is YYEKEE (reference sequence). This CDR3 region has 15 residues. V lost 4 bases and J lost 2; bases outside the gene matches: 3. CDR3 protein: CASSTGTGAYNEQFF. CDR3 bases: TGTGCCAGCAGCACCGGGACAGGGGCCTACAATGAGCAGTTCTTC.